These 15 T cell receptor beta chains share one sample of origin, sequenced in a study of regulatory T cells in long-lasting Graves disease (dated by TCRdb to the early 2020s). The time point label, as the study defines it: persistent/refractory GD, antithyroid drugs over 5 years with positive TRAb. For both TCR sequencing and RNA sequencing, RNA was extracted from PBMCs in TRIzol. Library preparation was by multiplex PCR. Sequencer: Illumina HiSeq 4000. To build TCR beta libraries, CDR3 regions were amplified by Arm-PCR using iRepertoire HTBI primers. TCRdb reprocessing: public reads trimmed at Q25 with fastp, clones called with MiXCR, in-frame beta chains kept. Every CDR3 protein is listed once, alongside the most common genes and DNA of its rows. The sample yields 350,000 to 500,000 distinct CDR3 sequences; about 21% were counted once. The top ten constitute 14% of the sample. Sequences were derived from peripheral blood mononuclear cells (PBMCs), sampled when the disease was refractory, from a patient treated with antithyroid drugs. These receptors were taken from a female donor with Graves disease.

In its sample, this clonotype was seen a few times. This sequence joins TRBV30 and TRBJ1-4, with 7 positions matching TRBD1. The CDR3 covers 14 residues. Germline V gene data show CDR1 as GTSNPN and CDR2 as SVGIG (reference sequence). Losses at the gene ends were 8 bases for V and 5 bases for J; bases not matched to a gene: 11. The DNA of the CDR3 is TGTGCCGGCCGCTCGGGACAGAAAAATGAAAAACTGTTTTTT. Translation gives CAGRSGQKNEKLFF.

In its sample, this clonotype was seen many times. The chain recombines TRBV6-1 with TRBJ2-7, with TRBD1 identical over 8 bases. The CDR3 runs 15 residues. The germline V gene encodes CDR1 MNHNS and CDR2 SASEGT. J gave up 5 bases and V 3 bases, and 9 bases lay outside the gene matches. The CDR3 region has the DNA TGTGCCAGCAGTGAGATGACAGGGGCGCACCACGAGCAGTACTTC. Its translation is CASSEMTGAHHEQYF.

This chain joins TRBV18 and TRBJ1-3; D gene ambiguous. The CDR3 has 15 amino acids. Trimming took 1 base from V and 0 from J, leaving 7 bases between them. Germline values: CDR1 KGHSH, CDR2 LQKENI. The CDR3 loop is CASSPQMSSGNTIYF. The CDR3 nucleotides read TGTGCCAGCTCACCACAAATGAGCTCTGGAAACACCATATATTTT.

This clonotype was observed at least ten times. This rearrangement joins TRBV2 to TRBJ2-5; no clear D gene. Germline CDR1 reads SNHLY; CDR2 reads FYNNEI. This CDR3 contains 14 residues. V lost 3 bases to trimming and J lost 5 bases, with 13 bases between them. CDR3 DNA: TGTGCCAGCAGTGAGGTGGCCTCTGGGGAGACCCAGTACTTC. Encoded protein: CASSEVASGETQYF. The full variable domain, rest sourced from reference TRBV2 and TRBJ2-5, is EPEVTQTPSHQVTQMGQEVILRCVPISNHLYFYWYRQILGQKVEFLVSFYNNEISEKSEIFDDQFSVERPDGSNFTLKIRSTKLEDSAMYFCASSEVASGETQYFGPGTRLLVL.

CDR3 in DNA: TGTGCCAGTAGTATGTCTAGCGGGGCCAACACAGATACGCAGTATTTT. This codes for CASSMSSGANTDTQYF. This chain joins TRBV19 and TRBJ2-3, with 9 positions matching TRBD2. CDR3 length: 16 residues. Germline V gene sequence: CDR1 LNHDA, CDR2 SQIVND (reference sequence). V shed 3 bases, J shed 2 bases, and the junction held 6 bases outside the gene matches.

This clonotype was seen at least ten times. V usage is TRBV10-3 and J usage is TRBJ1-1; unclear D gene. Germline V gene sequence: CDR1 ENHRY, CDR2 SYGVKD. The CDR3 is made up of 12 amino acids. Trimming removed 11 bases from V and 5 bases from J, with 15 bases in between. The chain's CDR3 is CAAREGVTEAFF. The CDR3 DNA sequence: TGTGCCGCTAGAGAGGGTGTGACTGAAGCTTTCTTT.

This clonotype has just a few counts. The chain combines TRBV4-1 with TRBJ2-7, with 9 bases identical to TRBD2. CDR1 and CDR2 (germline): MGHRA, YSYEKL. The CDR3 length is 15 residues. The J segment lost 1 base and the V segment lost 5 bases, leaving 6 bases of the junction unmatched. The CDR3 loop reads CASSARTSESYEQYF. CDR3 nucleotide sequence: TGCGCCAGCAGCGCTCGGACTAGCGAGTCCTACGAGCAGTACTTC.

This clonotype was counted a few times. In DNA, the CDR3 is TGTGCCAGCAGCTTAGACCTGCGGGCTAGCGCTTACGCGTACGAGCAGTACTTC. Translating gives CASSLDLRASAYAYEQYF. This chain joins TRBV11-2 and TRBJ2-7; D is perhaps TRBD2 (6 bases). Germline V gives CDR1 SGHAT, CDR2 FQNNGV. The CDR3 loop spans 18 amino acids. V lost 0 bases and J 4 bases, leaving 22 bases between the germline ends.

J is TRBJ2-2 and V is TRBV9; D remains ambiguous. This CDR3 comprises 14 residues. V was cut by 0 bases and J by 6 bases, with 9 bases left in between. Germline CDR1 and CDR2: SGDLS and YYNGEE. CDR3 region: CASSVEGDAGELFF. DNA of the CDR3: TGTGCCAGCAGCGTAGAAGGAGACGCCGGGGAGCTGTTTTTT. Full variable domain (missing parts from reference TRBV9 and TRBJ2-2): DSGVTQTPKHLITATGQRVTLRCSPRSGDLSVYWYQQSLDQGLQFLIQYYNGEERAKGNILERFSAQQFPDLHSELNLSSLELGDSALYFCASSVEGDAGELFFGEGSRLTVL.

This clonotype was counted at least ten times. The chain links TRBV2 to TRBJ2-5; perhaps TRBD1 as D (5 bases). The germline CDR1 and CDR2 sequences are SNHLY and FYNNEI. Trimming stripped 3 bases from V and 0 bases from J, with 8 bases between. This CDR3 has 14 amino acids. In nucleotides, the CDR3 is TGTGCCAGCAGTGAGTGGGGCAACCAAGAGACCCAGTACTTC. Its translation is CASSEWGNQETQYF. Complete variable domain (other parts from reference TRBV2 and TRBJ2-5): EPEVTQTPSHQVTQMGQEVILRCVPISNHLYFYWYRQILGQKVEFLVSFYNNEISEKSEIFDDQFSVERPDGSNFTLKIRSTKLEDSAMYFCASSEWGNQETQYFGPGTRLLVL.

The chain links TRBV20-1 to TRBJ2-3; D is possibly TRBD1 or TRBD2 (5 bases each). V was cut by 0 bases and J by 5 bases, with 6 bases left in between. Per germline, CDR1 DFQATT and CDR2 SNEGSKA (reference sequence). This CDR3 has 12 amino acids. The DNA of the CDR3 is TGCAGTGCTAGAGATGGGGGAGATACGCAGTATTTT. Translation gives CSARDGGDTQYF.

To note about this clonotype: A read error is possible here, since a much larger clone lies one base away. The CDR3 end shows no conserved phenylalanine or tryptophan, and so a read error is likely. DNA for the CDR3: TGTGCCAGCAGTTACGGGACAGATACCTACGAGCAGTACCTC. Protein: CASSYGTDTYEQYL. J is TRBJ2-7 and V is TRBV27; 7 nucleotides align to TRBD1. The CDR3 loop spans 14 amino acids. The junction had 5 bases not matched to a gene; V was cut back by 4 bases and J by 2 bases. The germline V gene has CDR1 MNHEY and CDR2 SMNVEV (reference sequence).

At least ten counts were recorded for this clonotype. The CDR3 sequence: CASSPDSFYGYTF. CDR3 DNA sequence: TGTGCCAGCAGTCCCGACAGCTTCTATGGCTACACCTTC. The V and J genes are TRBV27 and TRBJ1-2; D may be TRBD1 (5 bases). V lost 5 bases and J 4 bases, leaving 11 bases between the germline ends. CDR3 length: 13 amino acids. Germline lookup yields CDR1 MNHEY and CDR2 SMNVEV (reference sequence).

This chain connects TRBV28 to TRBJ2-1, with a possible D match to TRBD1 (6 bases). The ends were cut back, 6 bases at V and 7 bases at J, with 13 bases in the middle. The CDR3 is 13 residues long. Germline loops: CDR1 MDHEN, CDR2 SYDVKM. The CDR3 loop is CASRGRTDNEQFF. The CDR3 region has the DNA TGTGCCAGCAGGGGACGGACAGATAATGAGCAGTTCTTC.

This clonotype appeared many times. V usage is TRBV6-1 and J usage is TRBJ2-7, with TRBD2 identical over 9 bases. V dropped 6 bases and J dropped 4; count of bases not matched to a gene: 7. The CDR3 runs 14 residues. Looked up from germline, CDR1 is MNHNS and CDR2 is SASEGT. The CDR3 DNA reads TGTGCCAGCAGAAGTAGCGGGAGCGCATACGAGCAGTACTTC. It yields the protein CASRSSGSAYEQYF.